The rows below give T cell receptor beta chains drawn from one sample of a study of T cell responses to AZD1222 COVID-19 vaccine. Here immunoSEQ multiplex PCR was the method, and the copy in TCRdb shows in-frame clones only, minus some. The sample comprises about 94,000 clones, roughly 88% of which are singletons, and 10% to 15% rests with the top ten. Specimen: peripheral blood, collected on day 0 of AZD1222 vaccination. Receptor source: an adult in good health. The CDR3 runs from the conserved cysteine through the conserved F or W. Each record gives: J gene, D gene, clone size, V gene, CDR3 DNA, CDR3 protein. A D gene is named only where the DNA matches it firmly. Only part of the rows carry a size: once, few, many, or a class if the clone is expanded.

TRBJ1-2 | NA | NA | TRBV24-1 | TGTGCCACCAGTGATCCAGGGTATGGCTACACCTTC | CATSDPGYGYTF
TRBJ2-7 | NA | NA | TRBV3-1/TRBV3-2 | TGTGCCAGCAGCCTCCTAACGGGGGAGCAGTACTTC | CASSLLTGEQYF
TRBJ1-6 | NA | once | TRBV7-9 | TGTGCCAGCAGCGGAACAGCATACTATAATTCACCCCTCCACTTT | CASSGTAYYNSPLHF
TRBJ2-7 | NA | NA | TRBV3-1/TRBV3-2 | TGTGCCAGCAGCCTAATAGGGGCCTACGAGCAGTACTTC | CASSLIGAYEQYF
TRBJ1-1 | NA | NA | TRBV19 | TGTGCCAGTAGTATACAGGGTAAAGTTTTCTTT | CASSIQGKVFF
TRBJ2-1 | TRBD1 | NA | TRBV2 | TGTGCCAGCAGTCCCCGAGGGACAGGAAATGAGCAGTTCTTC | CASSPRGTGNEQFF
TRBJ1-1 | NA | few | TRBV5-1 | TGCGCCAGCAGCTTCGGGGACGCAGCTACTGAAGCTTTCTTT | CASSFGDAATEAFF
TRBJ1-1 | NA | NA | TRBV12-3/TRBV12-4 | TGTGCCAGCAGTAAAAACACTGAAGCTTTCTTT | CASSKNTEAFF
TRBJ2-7 | TRBD2 | NA | TRBV12-5 | TGTGCTAGTGCGCGGGGGGGTAACTACGAGCAGTACTTC | CASARGGNYEQYF
TRBJ2-5 | NA | NA | TRBV5-4 | TGTGCCAGCAGCTTGGAAGACAAGCAAGAGACCCAGTACTTC | CASSLEDKQETQYF
TRBJ2-1 | NA | NA | TRBV2 | TGTGCCAGCGCGCGAAAGCCCTACAATGAGCAGTTCTTC | CASARKPYNEQFF
TRBJ2-1 | TRBD2 | NA | TRBV6-5 | TGTGCCAGCAGCCCCTACCCGGGGGGGAACAATGAGCAGTTCTTC | CASSPYPGGNNEQFF
TRBJ1-1 | NA | NA | TRBV7-9 | TGTGCCAGCAGTCCCCGGGGGTCGGGCACTGAAGCTTTCTTT | CASSPRGSGTEAFF
TRBJ2-7 | NA | NA | TRBV23-1 | TGCGCCAGCAGTCAGGGACTCCGAGTGACCTACGAGCAGTACTTC | CASSQGLRVTYEQYF
TRBJ2-1 | NA | NA | TRBV5-1 | TGCGCCAGCAGCTTAAGGGGCGGGGCCCCCTACAATGAGCAGTTCTTC | CASSLRGGAPYNEQFF
TRBJ2-3 | NA | NA | TRBV7-3 | TGTGCCAGCAGGTTAGGGATCGCGCAGTATTTT | CASRLGIAQYF
TRBJ1-3 | NA | NA | TRBV9 | TGTGCCAGCAGCAGCTCAGCAGGGATTAACACCATATATTTT | CASSSSAGINTIYF
TRBJ2-3 | NA | NA | TRBV9 | TGTGCCAGCAGCGTAGAGGGACACACAGATACGCAGTATTTT | CASSVEGHTDTQYF
TRBJ1-2 | NA | NA | TRBV6-4 | TGTGCCAGCCCCCACCAGACTCGTCCTTATGGCTACACCTTC | CASPHQTRPYGYTF
TRBJ1-2 | TRBD1 | NA | TRBV27 | TGTGCCAGTAAACCAACAGGGGATTATGGCTACACCTTC | CASKPTGDYGYTF